Described below is a single T cell receptor (beta chain) sequence and its context. Profiled with immunoSEQ multiplex PCR; TCRdb holds only in-frame clones, not every one. The sample shows 25,000 or so clones, roughly nine tenths of them seen only once. Germline CDR1 and CDR2: SNHLY and FYNNEI. The CDR3 runs 13 residues. V lost 4 bases and J 6 bases, leaving 13 bases between the germline ends. This sample was taken from a study of preoperative IRX-2 immunotherapy in early breast cancer. Treatment reported: preoperative locoregional IRX-2 cytokine immunotherapy. Preoperative locoregional IRX-2 cytokine immunotherapy was tested in the phase Ib source study.

The starting material was tumor tissue, obtained after IRX-2 immunotherapy. The clonotype was recovered from a human donor with breast cancer. The gene calls are TRBV2 and TRBJ2-7, with D unclear. The CDR3 sequence: CASSVSEAGEQYF. DNA for the CDR3: TGTGCCAGCAGTGTATCTGAAGCCGGCGAGCAGTACTTC.